The 19 T cell receptor beta chains given below trace back to one sample, sequenced in a study of a mutant IDH1 vaccine in newly diagnosed glioma. Only in-frame clones appear in the TCRdb table, and some are missing; sequencing was by immunoSEQ multiplex PCR. The sample includes tens of thousands of clones, roughly 87% of them seen just once. The time point denotes: baseline, week 1 (first vaccination visit). Noted treatment: pre-vaccination baseline after standard-of-care therapy. This sample comprised PBMCs, obtained from a glioma patient treated with radiotherapy, temozolomide or both. These receptor sequences come from a man aged 25-40 years with glioma.

This chain links TRBV9 with TRBJ2-3, with D possibly being TRBD2 (6 bases). Germline assignment: CDR1 SGDLS and CDR2 YYNGEE. V was pared by 3 bases and J by 4 bases, with 15 bases between. The CDR3 extends over 15 amino acids. DNA of the CDR3: TGTGCCAGCAGCGAGACGACTAGTCGCCCAGATACGCAGTATTTT. Encoded protein: CASSETTSRPDTQYF. The full variable domain, completed using reference TRBV9 and TRBJ2-3, is DSGVTQTPKHLITATGQRVTLRCSPRSGDLSVYWYQQSLDQGLQFLIQYYNGEERAKGNILERFSAQQFPDLHSELNLSSLELGDSALYFCASSETTSRPDTQYFGPGTRLTVL.

For the CDR3, the DNA is TGTGCCAGCAGCCAGGGACTAGCGGGAGTGCCGGATACGCAGTATTTT. It is translated as CASSQGLAGVPDTQYF. V and J are TRBV5-6 and TRBJ2-3; 14 bases match TRBD2. The CDR3 length is 16 residues. V shed 4 bases, J shed 6 bases, and the junction held 7 bases outside the gene matches. CDR1 is SGHDT, CDR2 YYEEEE, per germline.

The chain is built from TRBV5-6 and TRBJ2-7; a weak D match, TRBD1 (7 bases). Germline CDR1 is SGHDT and CDR2 is YYEEEE. V was shortened by 3 bases and J by 3 bases, with 13 bases between the two germline ends. The CDR3 runs to 14 residues. CDR3 loop: CASSWAGTDYEQYF. The CDR3 DNA reads as TGTGCCAGCAGCTGGGCGGGGACAGACTACGAGCAGTACTTC.

The V gene is TRBV10-2, the J gene TRBJ2-2, with no clear D. Between the trimmed V and J ends, which lost 6 bases and 6 bases, there was a span of 5 bases. This CDR3 is built from 11 residues. Germline CDR1 and CDR2: WSHSY and SAAADI. The CDR3 spells CASSVAGELFF. CDR3 in DNA: TGCGCCAGCAGCGTGGCCGGGGAGCTGTTTTTT.

The chain combines TRBV19 with TRBJ1-1; a weak D match, TRBD1 (6 bases). V lost 4 bases and J 5 bases, leaving 11 bases between the germline ends. This CDR3 has 13 amino acids. The V gene's germline CDR1 is LNHDA and CDR2 SQIVND (reference sequence). The CDR3 region has the DNA TGTGCCAGTAGTACCACAGGGAAAACTGAAGCTTTCTTT. It encodes CASSTTGKTEAFF.

The chain links TRBV30 to TRBJ2-2, with D unresolved. CDR1 and CDR2 from the germline V gene are GTSNPN and SVGIG (reference sequence). With 0 bases removed from V and 7 bases from J, the gap between germline ends came to 6 bases. The CDR3 consists of 12 residues. The CDR3, as DNA: TGTGCCTGGAGTGTACGTGGCGGGGAGCTGTTTTTT. It encodes CAWSVRGGELFF.

The chain carries TRBV6-4 and TRBJ2-2; TRBD1 matches 8 bases. Germline CDR1 reads MRHNA; CDR2 reads SNTAGT. With 0 bases clipped from V and 6 bases from J, the junction kept 0 bases outside the gene matches. The CDR3 is 14 amino acids. In DNA form, the CDR3 reads TGTGCCAGCAGTGACTCGACAGGGGCCGGGGAGCTGTTTTTT. Its translation is CASSDSTGAGELFF.

This clone is labeled medium-sized. The gene calls are TRBV28 and TRBJ2-3, with no clear D. Germline V lookup: CDR1 MDHEN, CDR2 SYDVKM. This CDR3 contains 15 residues. Trimming removed 3 bases from V and 0 bases from J, with 10 bases in between. The CDR3 is CASSFRWQSTDTQYF. The CDR3, as DNA: TGTGCCAGCAGTTTTAGGTGGCAGAGCACAGATACGCAGTATTTT.

This chain joins TRBV4-1 and TRBJ1-5, with 8 bases aligning to TRBD1. V was clipped by 5 bases and J by 2 bases; unmatched bases: 8. Germline CDR1 MGHRA, CDR2 YSYEKL. The CDR3 has 16 residues. The chain's CDR3 is CASSFSQGAGNQPQHF. CDR3 DNA sequence: TGCGCCAGCAGCTTTAGTCAGGGGGCCGGCAATCAGCCCCAGCATTTT.

V usage is TRBV27 and J usage is TRBJ1-4; 7 nucleotides match TRBD1. Germline V gene lookup returns CDR1 MNHEY and CDR2 SMNVEV (reference sequence). Losses at the gene ends were 4 bases for V and 3 bases for J; bases not matched to a gene: 8. CDR3 length: 16 residues. CDR3 region: CASSSYGGQPNEKLFF. In DNA, the CDR3 is TGTGCCAGCAGTTCCTATGGGGGACAGCCTAATGAAAAACTGTTTTTT.

This clone appeared a single time. V is TRBV7-2 and J is TRBJ2-5, with D perhaps matching TRBD1 (6 bases). Per the germline V gene, CDR1 is SGHTA and CDR2 is FQGNSA. The V and J ends lost 5 bases and 5 bases respectively, with 15 bases between them. There are 14 residues in the CDR3. The CDR3, as DNA: TGTGCCAGCAGCCCCCAGGGGTTCGGGGAGACCCAGTACTTC. This encodes CASSPQGFGETQYF.

The V call is TRBV6-6, the J call TRBJ1-2, with TRBD1 matching over 9 bases. Germline values: CDR1 MNHNY, CDR2 SVGAGI (reference sequence). J lost 4 bases, V lost 4 bases, and 4 bases had no gene match. This CDR3 has 14 residues. CDR3 loop: CASSSPTGGYGYTF. The CDR3 DNA reads as TGTGCCAGCAGTTCCCCGACAGGGGGCTATGGCTACACCTTC.

This clone was seen just once. This chain joins TRBV6-5 and TRBJ1-5; D might be TRBD1 (6 bases). The germline V gene has CDR1 MNHEY and CDR2 SVGAGI. Deletions cut 6 bases from V and 6 bases from J, with 15 bases between. The CDR3 covers 14 residues. The CDR3 spells CASRTKIQGQPQHF. The CDR3 DNA reads as TGTGCCAGCAGGACAAAGATACAGGGTCAGCCCCAGCATTTT.

V usage is TRBV5-1 and J usage is TRBJ2-7, with TRBD2 as a possible D gene (6 bases). CDR3 length: 15 residues. Germline CDR1 SGHRS, CDR2 YFSETQ. V lost 3 bases, J lost 2 bases, and 15 bases lay in between. CDR3 bases: TGCGCCAGCAGCTCTGGGGACTGGGAGACCTACGAGCAGTACTTC. This gives the protein CASSSGDWETYEQYF.

V gene TRBV18 combines with J gene TRBJ1-5, with D tentatively TRBD1 (5 bases). V lost 6 bases, J lost 5 bases, and 17 bases lay in between. This CDR3 has 15 residues. Per the germline V gene, CDR1 is KGHSH and CDR2 is LQKENI. The CDR3 protein is CASSAIQTVYQPQHF. For the CDR3, the DNA is TGTGCCAGCTCGGCCATCCAGACAGTTTATCAGCCCCAGCATTTT.

The J gene is TRBJ2-1, the V gene TRBV5-1; perhaps TRBD2 as D (7 bases). The CDR3 is 16 amino acids. The germline V and J ends were trimmed by 4 bases and 3 bases, with 17 bases remaining between them. CDR1 and CDR2 (germline): SGHRS, YFSETQ. The CDR3 loop is CASSGPRGGGYNEQFF. The CDR3 DNA follows: TGCGCCAGCAGCGGACCGCGAGGGGGGGGCTACAATGAGCAGTTCTTC.

V usage is TRBV7-2 and J usage is TRBJ1-5, with unresolved D. The CDR3 sequence is 14 residues long. V was clipped by 1 base and J by 2 bases, with 6 bases between them. CDR1 SGHTA and CDR2 FQGNSA come from the germline V gene. The CDR3: CASSLELGNQPQHF. The CDR3, as DNA: TGTGCCAGCAGCTTAGAACTGGGCAATCAGCCCCAGCATTTT.

The gene calls are TRBV10-2 and TRBJ2-7; maybe TRBD1 (6 bases). With 0 bases removed from V and 4 bases from J, the gap between germline ends came to 19 bases. The CDR3 loop spans 17 amino acids. Germline V gene sequence: CDR1 WSHSY, CDR2 SAAADI. The CDR3 is CASSESDFVGGGYEQYF. The DNA for the CDR3 is TGCGCCAGCAGTGAGTCGGATTTTGTTGGGGGCGGATACGAGCAGTACTTC.

The chain links TRBV7-3 to TRBJ2-2; D not certain. Trimming shortened V by 8 bases and J by 2 bases, and 9 bases separated the two germline ends. Looked up from germline, CDR1 is SGHTA and CDR2 is FQGTGA. The length of the CDR3 is 13 residues. This CDR3 reads CASRVSNTGELFF. CDR3 sequence (DNA): TGTGCCAGCCGGGTCAGTAACACCGGGGAGCTGTTTTTT.